Listed here is a single TCR beta chain. The count of this clone is one. Its target antigen remains unknown. Base qualities are not at hand, and no much larger clone is one base apart. The sample contains more than one DNA sequence encoding this CDR3. The sample is drawn from a study of shared clonotypes between healthy human individuals (dated by TCRdb to about 2020). For the wider study: Three men and two women, aged 18 to 49 years, made up the cohort. For each donor, three plates each were used for CD4 naive and CD4 memory, two plates were used for CD8 naive, and one plate was used for CD8 memory. To estimate repertoire size and how much clonotype sharing occurs between individuals, the study deeply sequenced the blood TCR repertoires of 5 or 6 healthy adults. Different laboratories and diverse techniques were used to prepare libraries and sequence TCR repertoires, to increase sequencing depth and limit assay-specific biases. Each donor's leukapheresis produced roughly between roughly 0.85 and 10 billion PBMCs. What the authors observed across the whole study: Pairwise subsampling led to the expectation that sequencing depth would affect the degree of clonotype sharing among donors. Incomplete sequencing was indicated by rarefaction of sorted-subset datasets, despite the large sequencing depth. Because the study included a small number of donors, the genetic and exposure-history diversity represented was limited. Naive subsets generally had larger estimated clonotype richness than memory subsets did. Approximately 4.8% of naive CD4, around 3.5% of naive CD8, approximately 2% of memory CD4, and 0.4% of memory CD8 clonotypes were shared across four donors. Clonotypes shared by all four sorted-subset donors showed higher generation probabilities than non-shared clonotypes. Sampling was limited to blood, and TCR repertoires in tissue likely differ from TCR repertoires in blood.

The donors were healthy, HIV-negative adults with no recently reported acute infections or vaccinations. All donors were Caucasian adults living in Nashville, Tennessee, USA. CD4+ T cells were enriched by magnetic negative selection; naive cells were then positively selected on CD45RA, and the negative fraction formed the memory subset. After blood collection by leukapheresis, PBMCs were isolated using Ficoll-Histopaque density gradient centrifugation and then cryopreserved in the vapor phase of liquid nitrogen. Analytical flow cytometry was used to check the purity and quantity of each magnetically sorted T cell population. Genomic DNA was isolated from every sorted fraction and measured by UV absorbance on a Nanodrop 2000c. TCR CDR3 regions were amplified from genomic DNA by multiplex PCR using the deep immunoSEQ assay. Genomic DNA extracted from each cell subset was distributed evenly over all wells of several immunoSEQ 96-well plates, and each plate served as one replicate. Each replicate PCR for sorted subsets received around 0.2 ug genomic DNA, equal to tens of thousands of T cell genomes. The purified libraries were quantified using a Qubit 3.0 fluorometer, sized with a Bioanalyzer 2100, and then quantified again using the KAPA Library Quantification kit. Each immunoSEQ 96-well plate was sequenced on its own single-read 150-cycle Illumina NextSeq 550 flow cell. Per the authors' processing: Because the immunoSEQ output included only junctional sequences and no quality scores, the filtering could not be the same as the filtering used for full-length reads. To assign V/J genes and CDR3, sequences were annotated against IMGT germline references using PyIR, a Python wrapper for IgBLAST v1.9. Any read was removed if the V/J assignment was weak (E-value above 1e-6), the CDR3 was missing, or the read contained stop codons, out-of-frame junctions, or ambiguous translated residues. A V3J clonotype was defined by an identical inferred V gene, J gene, and CDR3 amino acid sequence. Percentage overlap between repertoires was computed as shared unique clonotypes divided by the size of the smaller repertoire. Richness of each repertoire was evaluated using RTK rarefaction, the Chao1 estimator, and Recon v2.1 estimates of unobserved clonotypes. For all TCRbeta clonotypes obtained by the gDNA method from a few donors, generation probabilities were computed with OLGA. TCRdb mirrors the immuneACCESS table, restricted to in-frame sequences. Some clones are absent from its copies; in checked studies, under half trace to an unresolved V gene, and the reason for the others is unknown. The D gene and trimming were derived from the DNA, and the V and J assignments and clone size from that table. Recorded for this sample are millions of clones; approximately 95% of them occurred a single time. The ten largest make up 0.13% of the sample.

In the germline V gene, CDR1 corresponds to MDHEN and CDR2 to SYDVKM. V is cut by 2 bases and J by 0 bases, and the space between the germline ends is 4 bases. The CDR3 measures 13 amino acids from cysteine to phenylalanine. Only CDR3 DNA is held: 39 bases, read in frame from base 1. The sequenced material came from naive CD4+ T cells sorted from blood. According to the study, the label for this sample's cell subset or site signals: CD45RA+ positively selected. This clonotype was sampled from a man younger than 35 in good health. The rearranged segments are TRBV28 and TRBJ1-2, with the identity of the D gene unclear. The CDR3 amino acid sequence is: CASSLGTNYGYTF. The nucleotide sequence is given as TGTGCCAGCAGTTTAGGCACTAACTATGGCTACACCTTC.